The 23 T cell receptor beta chains below all came from one sample that was sequenced in a study of T cells in narcolepsy. Some clones are missing from TCRdb's copy, which holds only in-frame ones; the method was immunoSEQ multiplex PCR. The table records over 10,000 clones, less than 90% of them present only once. Sequences were obtained from CD45RA- memory CD4+ T cells from PBMCs. All receptors come from a human donor with narcolepsy.

Note on this clone: Other DNA sequences of this sample code for an identical CDR3. The V gene is TRBV4-2, the J gene TRBJ2-7; 7 bases are a match to TRBD1. Germline trimming cut 0 bases from V and 0 bases from J; bases unmatched to any gene: 2. CDR3 length: 15 amino acids. Germline V gene data show CDR1 as LGHNA and CDR2 as YNFKEQ. The CDR3 coding sequence is TGTGCCAGCAGCCAAGAACAGGGGAGCTCCTACGAGCAGTACTTC. Its translation is CASSQEQGSSYEQYF.

The chain combines TRBV9 with TRBJ2-3; no clear D. Deletions cut 0 bases from V and 0 bases from J, with 8 bases between. Germline values: CDR1 SGDLS, CDR2 YYNGEE. This CDR3 is 15 amino acids long. This CDR3 is CASSVGAPSTDTQYF. The CDR3 bases are TGTGCCAGCAGCGTAGGGGCCCCTAGCACAGATACGCAGTATTTT.

The J gene is TRBJ1-5, the V gene TRBV28; D is ambiguous. Trimming left V 7 bases short and J 0 bases short, with 7 bases between. Per the germline V gene, CDR1 is MDHEN and CDR2 is SYDVKM. The CDR3 totals 13 residues. CDR3 DNA sequence: TGTGCCAGCACCTCAGGTAGCAATCAGCCCCAGCATTTT. Translating it yields CASTSGSNQPQHF.

The J gene is TRBJ2-7, the V gene TRBV2, with a possible D match to TRBD2 (7 bases). Germline-derived CDR1 and CDR2 are SNHLY and FYNNEI. The CDR3 extends over 12 amino acids. The germline V and J ends were trimmed by 6 bases and 3 bases, with 9 bases remaining between them. The CDR3 nucleotides are TGTGCCAGCAGAGGGGGGGGCTACGAGCAGTACTTC. Translating it yields CASRGGGYEQYF.

The rearrangement links TRBV10-1 to TRBJ2-1; TRBD1 aligns across 12 bases. Germline-derived CDR1 and CDR2 are WNHNN and SYGVQD (reference sequence). The CDR3 runs to 15 residues. The J segment lost 7 bases and the V segment lost 5 bases, leaving 6 bases of the junction unmatched. CDR3 protein: CASSNGTGGWNEQFF. The CDR3 coding sequence is TGCGCCAGCAGTAACGGGACAGGGGGCTGGAATGAGCAGTTCTTC.

The chain has TRBV7-9 and TRBJ2-7, with 7 bases aligning to TRBD1. Trimming removed 3 bases from V and 4 bases from J; junction bases left unmatched: 9. Germline V gene data show CDR1 as SEHNR and CDR2 as FQNEAQ (reference sequence). The CDR3 is 15 residues long. CDR3 amino acids: CASSLKRQGLYEQYF. As DNA, the CDR3 is TGTGCCAGCAGCTTGAAAAGACAGGGATTATACGAGCAGTACTTC.

V gene TRBV11-2 combines with J gene TRBJ2-1, with TRBD2 matching over 13 bases. The CDR3 sequence is 15 residues long. The V gene end was trimmed by 6 bases and the J gene end by 10 bases; junction bases not matched to a gene: 9. Per the germline V gene, CDR1 is SGHAT and CDR2 is FQNNGV. The DNA of the CDR3 is TGTGCCAGCAGACTAGCGGGAGGGCCACGGGGGGAGCAGTTCTTC. Residues: CASRLAGGPRGEQFF. Complete variable domain (other parts from reference TRBV11-2 and TRBJ2-1): EAGVAQSPRYKIIEKRQSVAFWCNPISGHATLYWYQQILGQGPKLLIQFQNNGVVDDSQLPKDRFSAERLKGVDSTLKIQPAKLEDSAVYLCASRLAGGPRGEQFFGPGTRLTVL.

The J gene is TRBJ2-3, the V gene TRBV11-2; 7 positions match TRBD2. Trimming removed 0 bases from V and 0 bases from J; junction bases left unmatched: 6. This CDR3 has 17 residues. Germline CDR1 is SGHAT and CDR2 is FQNNGV. The CDR3 sequence: CASSLDPSGHSTDTQYF. CDR3 in DNA: TGTGCCAGCAGCTTAGATCCTAGCGGCCATAGCACAGATACGCAGTATTTT.

V gene TRBV18 combines with J gene TRBJ1-2; TRBD1 agrees at 7 bases. J lost 3 bases, V lost 3 bases, and 4 bases had no gene match. Looked up from germline, CDR1 is KGHSH and CDR2 is LQKENI. The length of the CDR3 is 14 residues. The CDR3 nucleotides are TGTGCCAGCTCACCGTCGGGACAGTACTATGGCTACACCTTC. It specifies CASSPSGQYYGYTF.

This clone was seen only once. CDR3 sequence: CASSWSGLSEAFF. As DNA, the CDR3 is TGTGCCAGCAGCTGGTCAGGGCTTAGTGAAGCTTTCTTT. The V gene is TRBV11-3, the J gene TRBJ1-1, with D perhaps TRBD1 (5 bases). Trimming took 4 bases from V and 7 from J, leaving 13 bases between them. CDR1 SGHNT and CDR2 YENEEA come from the germline V gene. This CDR3 region has 13 residues.

This clone was recorded once. The chain links TRBV7-9 to TRBJ1-1; the D is unclear. The CDR3 is made up of 13 amino acids. Trimming pared 3 bases from V and 5 bases from J, leaving 10 bases between. Germline values: CDR1 SEHNR, CDR2 FQNEAQ (reference sequence). DNA of the CDR3: TGTGCCAGCAGCTTTGAATCGGGGACTGAAGCTTTCTTT. The encoded protein is CASSFESGTEAFF.

This clone was detected once. The rearrangement uses TRBV6-1 and TRBJ1-3; the D is unclear. Trimming left V 3 bases short and J 9 bases short, with 15 bases between. CDR3 length equals 14 residues. Germline CDR1 is MNHNS and CDR2 is SASEGT. Here the CDR3 reads CASSEVDLRGTIYF. Here the CDR3 DNA reads TGTGCCAGCAGTGAGGTGGATCTTCGGGGCACCATATATTTT.

The gene calls are TRBV30 and TRBJ1-1, with D possibly being TRBD1 (6 bases). The CDR3 sequence is 13 residues long. Trimming cost V 2 bases and J 1 base, with 8 bases left between them. CDR1 is GTSNPN and CDR2 is SVGIG in the germline V gene (reference sequence). The CDR3 nucleotides are TGTGCCTGGAGTCCCAGGGGGAACACTGAAGCTTTCTTT. Protein product: CAWSPRGNTEAFF. The complete variable domain, with remaining parts taken from reference TRBV30 and TRBJ1-1, reads SQTIHQWPATLVQPVGSPLSLECTVEGTSNPNLYWYRQAAGRGLQLLFYSVGIGQISSEVPQNLSASRPQDRQFILSSKKLLLSDSGFYLCAWSPRGNTEAFFGQGTRLTVV.

The chain joins TRBV2 to TRBJ1-1, with D hard to call. The CDR3 contains 13 residues. From germline, CDR1 is SNHLY and CDR2 FYNNEI. Trimming cost V 6 bases and J 0 bases, with 8 bases left between them. In nucleotides, the CDR3 is TGTGCCAGCAGGGATACAGTGAACACTGAAGCTTTCTTT. Amino acids: CASRDTVNTEAFF.

The chain joins TRBV29-1 to TRBJ2-1, with TRBD2 matching over 16 bases. The V segment lost 5 bases and the J segment 6 bases; nucleotides outside the gene matches: 10. CDR1 and CDR2 from the germline V gene are SQVTM and ANQGSEA. The CDR3 has 17 amino acids. The DNA for the CDR3 is TGCAGCGTTAAAGGGACTAGCGGGAGGGCCTCCGTCAATGAGCAGTTCTTC. Amino acid sequence: CSVKGTSGRASVNEQFF.

This clone appeared a few times. J is TRBJ2-7 and V is TRBV7-9, with 7 bases matching TRBD2. The V gene's germline CDR1 is SEHNR and CDR2 FQNEAQ (reference sequence). V gave up 3 bases and J gave up 1 base; unmatched junction bases: 9. The CDR3 covers 16 residues. CDR3 in DNA: TGTGCCAGCAGCTTTATTGCGGGGGTGAGATCCTACGAGCAGTACTTC. Its translation: CASSFIAGVRSYEQYF.

This chain uses TRBV29-1 with TRBJ2-3; perhaps TRBD1 as D (6 bases). V was trimmed by 7 bases and J by 2 bases, leaving 19 bases between them. The germline V gene has CDR1 SQVTM and CDR2 ANQGSEA. This CDR3 contains 15 residues. CDR3 sequence (DNA): TGCAGCGCCCCAGGGAACAGGGCCCCCACAGATACGCAGTATTTT. Translating gives CSAPGNRAPTDTQYF.

This rearrangement joins TRBV2 to TRBJ2-7, with D maybe TRBD1 (6 bases). The CDR3 is 14 residues long. In germline, CDR1 is SNHLY, CDR2 FYNNEI. Trimming removed 2 bases from V and 4 bases from J, with 12 bases in between. This CDR3 reads CASSEQGPSYEQYF. In DNA form, the CDR3 reads TGTGCCAGCAGTGAACAGGGGCCGTCATACGAGCAGTACTTC.

V gene TRBV6-5 combines with J gene TRBJ2-6, with no clear D. The CDR3 has 15 residues. Trimming shortened V by 6 bases and J by 0 bases, and 9 bases separated the two germline ends. Germline CDR1 MNHEY, CDR2 SVGAGI. CDR3 bases: TGTGCCAGCAGGAAACACACCTCTGGGGCCAACGTCCTGACTTTC. It is translated as CASRKHTSGANVLTF.

The V call is TRBV9, the J call TRBJ1-4; D gene ambiguous. CDR1 is SGDLS, CDR2 YYNGEE, per germline. CDR3 length equals 15 residues. V was shortened by 0 bases and J by 5 bases, with 11 bases between the two germline ends. The CDR3: CASSVGAEPNEKLFF. CDR3 sequence (DNA): TGTGCCAGCAGCGTAGGGGCAGAGCCCAATGAAAAACTGTTTTTT.

The chain uses TRBV18 and TRBJ2-5; TRBD2 agrees at 7 bases. Near its end, the DNA agrees better with TRBJ2-7, so the J call may be wrong. This CDR3 is 14 amino acids long. The germline gives CDR1 KGHSH, CDR2 LQKENI. The CDR3: CASSPSSGAYEQYF. In nucleotides, the CDR3 is TGTGCCAGCTCACCGTCTAGCGGTGCCTACGAGCAGTACTTC.

The chain recombines TRBV19 with TRBJ2-3; D possibly corresponds to TRBD2 (5 bases). Trimming took 7 bases from V and 1 from J, leaving 12 bases between them. The CDR3 has 14 residues. In germline, CDR1 is LNHDA, CDR2 SQIVND (reference sequence). This CDR3 reads CASTSAVRTDTQYF. Written as DNA, the CDR3 is TGTGCCAGTACCTCAGCGGTGCGCACAGATACGCAGTATTTT.

The rearrangement joins TRBV5-1 to TRBJ2-1, with 7 bases that match TRBD2. The CDR3 runs to 16 residues. The J segment lost 7 bases and the V segment lost 0 bases, leaving 10 bases of the junction unmatched. Germline V gives CDR1 SGHRS, CDR2 YFSETQ. CDR3 region: CASSLVGLAEGNEQFF. The CDR3 DNA sequence: TGCGCCAGCAGCTTGGTAGGGCTAGCGGAAGGTAATGAGCAGTTCTTC.